The 28 T cell receptor beta chains reported below all come from one sample, sequenced in a study of cytomegalovirus exposure and HLA in healthy donors. The PCR contained 60 Vbeta and 13 Jbeta primers. Here immunoSEQ multiplex PCR was the method, and the copy in TCRdb shows in-frame clones only, minus some. The repertoire holds about 230,000 clones, roughly 79% seen once, with 0.5% to 0.7% in the top ten. The sample comprised PBMCs. Receptor source: a woman aged 40 to 49 in good health and CMV-seronegative.

This chain uses TRBV9 with TRBJ1-6, with 8 bases identical to TRBD1. The CDR3 spans 15 residues. Germline V gene sequence: CDR1 SGDLS, CDR2 YYNGEE. J lost 14 bases, V lost 2 bases, and 12 bases had no gene match. In nucleotides, the CDR3 is TGTGCCAGCAGCGTCACGGGGACAGGATGGTCAGCCCTCCACTTT. Its protein product is CASSVTGTGWSALHF. Using reference TRBV9 and TRBJ1-6 for the parts outside the CDR3, the full variable domain is DSGVTQTPKHLITATGQRVTLRCSPRSGDLSVYWYQQSLDQGLQFLIQYYNGEERAKGNILERFSAQQFPDLHSELNLSSLELGDSALYFCASSVTGTGWSALHFGNGTRLTVT.

J is TRBJ2-7 and V is TRBV7-9, with 11 bases aligning to TRBD1. The CDR3 covers 14 residues. With V trimmed by 5 bases and J by 7 bases, 7 bases remained unmatched. Germline V lookup: CDR1 SEHNR, CDR2 FQNEAQ (reference sequence). The CDR3 DNA is TGTGCCAGCAGCGCGGACAGGGGGCTGGGGGAGCAGTACTTC. Residues: CASSADRGLGEQYF.

The rearrangement joins TRBV7-8 to TRBJ2-1, with 7 bases fitting TRBD1. The CDR3 is 16 amino acids. V lost 5 bases and J lost 3; bases outside the gene matches: 10. Per the germline V gene, CDR1 is SGHVS and CDR2 is FQNEAQ. The CDR3 DNA reads as TGTGCCAGCAGCCTACGTTCGGGACAGATCTACAATGAGCAGTTCTTC. Translated: CASSLRSGQIYNEQFF.

The chain combines TRBV4-1 with TRBJ2-5; D is ambiguous. The CDR3 covers 13 residues. CDR1 and CDR2 (germline): MGHRA, YSYEKL. Trimming stripped 0 bases from V and 3 bases from J, with 5 bases between. Here the CDR3 DNA reads TGCGCCAGCAGCCAAGAGAGGAAAGAGACCCAGTACTTC. Protein sequence: CASSQERKETQYF.

V gene TRBV6-1 combines with J gene TRBJ2-5, with 7 bases matching TRBD1. CDR1 and CDR2 from the germline V gene are MNHNS and SASEGT. V lost 3 bases to trimming and J lost 2 bases; unmatched junction nucleotides: 9. This CDR3 is 16 amino acids long. The CDR3 nucleotides read TGTGCCAGCAGTGACCCCGAACAGGGGCCTCAAGAGACCCAGTACTTC. This gives the protein CASSDPEQGPQETQYF.

This chain uses TRBV19 with TRBJ1-6; 9 nucleotides match TRBD1. The V and J ends lost 5 bases and 10 bases, in that order; junction bases with no gene match: 9. Per the germline V gene, CDR1 is LNHDA and CDR2 is SQIVND (reference sequence). This CDR3 is built from 15 residues. The CDR3 sequence: CASSRDRAGKSPLHF. The DNA for the CDR3 is TGTGCCAGTAGTCGGGACAGGGCAGGGAAGTCACCCCTCCACTTT. Together with reference TRBV19 and TRBJ1-6, the CDR3 gives the full variable domain: DGGITQSPKYLFRKEGQNVTLSCEQNLNHDAMYWYRQDPGQGLRLIYYSQIVNDFQKGDIAEGYSVSREKKESFPLTVTSAQKNPTAFYLCASSRDRAGKSPLHFGNGTRLTVT.

V gene TRBV6-5 combines with J gene TRBJ2-5; D is perhaps TRBD1 (6 bases). The DNA end is more similar to TRBJ2-7, so the J call may be wrong. Germline-derived CDR1 and CDR2 are MNHEY and SVGAGI. This CDR3 contains 13 residues. CDR3: CASRPRGSYEQYF. The CDR3 nucleotides read TGTGCCAGCAGACCCAGGGGCTCCTACGAGCAGTACTTC.

This clone was picked up one time. The genes are TRBV6-4 and TRBJ2-5; the D gene is possibly TRBD1 (5 bases). The CDR3 is 12 amino acids. CDR1 MRHNA and CDR2 SNTAGT come from the germline V gene. V lost 11 bases and J lost 5, with 15 bases in between. This chain's CDR3 is CARKGATETQYF. The CDR3 region has the DNA TGTGCCCGCAAAGGGGCGACGGAGACCCAGTACTTC.

The chain links TRBV5-6 to TRBJ1-1; TRBD1 matches at 10 bases. Trimming removed 10 bases from V and 0 bases from J; junction bases left unmatched: 6. The germline V gene has CDR1 SGHDT and CDR2 YYEEEE. This CDR3 comprises 14 residues. CDR3 sequence reads: CAGGQGVLNTEAFF. CDR3 sequence (DNA): TGTGCCGGCGGACAGGGGGTCTTGAACACTGAAGCTTTCTTT.

The genes are TRBV15 and TRBJ2-1, with D possibly being TRBD2 (5 bases). V lost 0 bases and J 5 bases, leaving 14 bases between the germline ends. The germline gives CDR1 LNHNV, CDR2 YYDKDF (reference sequence). The CDR3 loop spans 16 amino acids. CDR3 sequence (DNA): TGTGCCACCAGCAGAGATTTATCAGCGGCGAACAATGAGCAGTTCTTC. Amino acids: CATSRDLSAANNEQFF.

V is TRBV27 and J is TRBJ2-5; 9 nucleotides match TRBD1. Gene TRBJ2-7 matches the end of the DNA better, so the J call may be wrong. CDR3 length: 14 amino acids. Germline lookup yields CDR1 MNHEY and CDR2 SMNVEV (reference sequence). CDR3 sequence: CASSSGTGPAEQYF. Written as DNA, the CDR3 is TGTGCCAGCAGTTCGGGGACAGGGCCTGCCGAGCAGTACTTC.

This chain joins TRBV27 and TRBJ1-1, with D possibly TRBD1 on 5 matching bases. Per germline, CDR1 MNHEY and CDR2 SMNVEV (reference sequence). The CDR3 contains 13 residues. Trimming left V 4 bases short and J 2 bases short, with 8 bases between. CDR3 residues: CASSSTANTEAFF. The CDR3 DNA reads TGTGCCAGCAGTTCGACAGCTAACACTGAAGCTTTCTTT.

This sequence joins TRBV2 and TRBJ1-1; D gene ambiguous. V lost 5 bases and J lost 5, with 15 bases in between. Looked up from germline, CDR1 is SNHLY and CDR2 is FYNNEI. CDR3 length: 14 amino acids. In nucleotides, the CDR3 is TGTGCCAGCAGTCGGAGGCAGCAAGTGACTGAAGCTTTCTTT. It specifies CASSRRQQVTEAFF.

The chain couples TRBV11-2 to TRBJ2-5; D gene ambiguous. Trimming removed 6 bases at V and 5 bases at J, with 7 bases between. The CDR3 extends over 11 amino acids. The germline CDR1 and CDR2 sequences are SGHAT and FQNNGV. The CDR3 bases are TGTGCCAGCAGTTCACTGGAGACCCAGTACTTC. Translation: CASSSLETQYF.

This rearrangement joins TRBV6-1 to TRBJ2-7; the D gene is possibly TRBD2 (5 bases). V shed 6 bases and J shed 3 bases, with 12 bases lying between them. The CDR3 length is 13 residues. CDR1 and CDR2 (germline): MNHNS, SASEGT. The CDR3 bases are TGTGCCAGCAGGTCGGGGTATTACTACGAGCAGTACTTC. Protein: CASRSGYYYEQYF.

The chain has TRBV9 and TRBJ2-1; a weak D match, TRBD2 (6 bases). The CDR3 sequence is 16 residues long. V shed 2 bases and J shed 2 bases, with 14 bases lying between them. Germline CDR1 reads SGDLS; CDR2 reads YYNGEE. The CDR3 loop is CASSVTLAAPYNEQFF. The CDR3 DNA reads as TGTGCCAGCAGCGTTACTTTAGCGGCCCCCTACAATGAGCAGTTCTTC.

The chain employs TRBV2 and TRBJ2-2; 8 bases are shared with TRBD1. Per germline, CDR1 SNHLY and CDR2 FYNNEI. This CDR3 has 15 amino acids. The V and J ends lost 7 bases and 6 bases, in that order; junction bases with no gene match: 10. The chain's CDR3 is CASTGGQVHPGELFF. The DNA for the CDR3 is TGTGCCAGCACAGGGGGACAGGTCCACCCCGGGGAGCTGTTTTTT.

This rearrangement joins TRBV6-5 to TRBJ2-5; the D gene is possibly TRBD1 (6 bases). The tail of the sequence fits TRBJ2-7 better, so the J call may be wrong. There are 12 residues in the CDR3. From germline, CDR1 is MNHEY and CDR2 SVGAGI. The CDR3 DNA sequence: TGTGCCAGCAGTCCGGGACACTACGAGCAGTACTTC. As protein: CASSPGHYEQYF.

The V and J genes are TRBV9 and TRBJ2-1; D perhaps matches TRBD2 (6 bases). The CDR3 is 16 residues long. Trimming left V 0 bases short and J 2 bases short, with 12 bases between. CDR1 is SGDLS, CDR2 YYNGEE, per germline. CDR3 in DNA: TGTGCCAGCAGCGTAGCTGCGGGGACCACCTACAATGAGCAGTTCTTC. It is translated as CASSVAAGTTYNEQFF.

The chain couples TRBV9 to TRBJ1-1; 8 bases map to TRBD1. Germline V CDR1 and CDR2: SGDLS, YYNGEE. Trimming removed 4 bases from V and 8 bases from J; junction bases left unmatched: 7. The length of the CDR3 is 13 residues. The CDR3 bases are TGTGCCAGCAGCTCCCACGGACAGGGCGAAGCTTTCTTT. It yields the protein CASSSHGQGEAFF.

Only one count was recorded for this clone. The chain employs TRBV5-4 and TRBJ1-2; the match to TRBD1 covers 8 bases. V was pared by 4 bases and J by 8 bases, with 10 bases of the junction left unmatched. The CDR3 spans 14 residues. Germline-derived CDR1 and CDR2 are SGHNT and YYREEE (reference sequence). The CDR3 reads CASSPQGRGQGYTF. CDR3 DNA sequence: TGTGCCAGCAGCCCCCAAGGCAGGGGGCAAGGCTACACCTTC.

The chain is built from TRBV6-5 and TRBJ1-5, with TRBD1 identical over 7 bases. Germline V gene lookup returns CDR1 MNHEY and CDR2 SVGAGI. This CDR3 spans 15 amino acids. Trimming took 8 bases from V and 5 from J; bases not matched to a gene: 12. CDR3: CASSPTTGNHQPQHF. CDR3 bases: TGTGCCAGCTCCCCTACGACAGGGAACCATCAGCCCCAGCATTTT.

This chain links TRBV19 with TRBJ1-1; TRBD1 agrees at 7 bases. The CDR3 has 13 amino acids. Germline trimming cut 6 bases from V and 6 bases from J; bases unmatched to any gene: 7. CDR1 and CDR2 (germline): LNHDA, SQIVND (reference sequence). CDR3 sequence reads: CASRIETGAEAFF. The CDR3 nucleotides are TGTGCCAGTAGGATCGAAACAGGGGCTGAAGCTTTCTTT.

This sequence joins TRBV4-3 and TRBJ2-3; D is possibly TRBD2 (5 bases). Germline loops: CDR1 LGHNA, CDR2 YSLEER. Trimming removed 1 base at V and 0 bases at J, with 11 bases between. The CDR3 covers 16 residues. CDR3 amino acids: CASSQAGRTSTDTQYF. The DNA of the CDR3 is TGCGCCAGCAGCCAAGCCGGACGGACTAGCACAGATACGCAGTATTTT.

The rearrangement uses TRBV10-2 and TRBJ1-2; D perhaps matches TRBD1 (5 bases). With 3 bases removed from V and 7 bases from J, the gap between germline ends came to 15 bases. The CDR3 extends over 14 amino acids. Germline-derived CDR1 and CDR2 are WSHSY and SAAADI. The CDR3, as DNA: TGCGCCAGCAGTGATTTGACCCGCCAGGGTGGCTACACCTTC. It is translated as CASSDLTRQGGYTF.

The chain's CDR3 is CARRAQPQHF. In DNA form, the CDR3 reads TGTGCCAGGCGCGCTCAGCCCCAGCATTTT. V usage is TRBV5-3 and J usage is TRBJ1-5; D is unresolved. TRBV5-3 falls under the ORF class, with uncertain function. Trimming removed 8 bases at V and 6 bases at J, with 6 bases between. This CDR3 spans 10 amino acids.

This sequence joins TRBV30 and TRBJ1-1; D not certain. Per the germline V gene, CDR1 is GTSNPN and CDR2 is SVGIG (reference sequence). This CDR3 region has 12 residues. Trimming took off 2 bases at V and 7 bases at J, with 11 bases between the two ends. CDR3 region: CAWSTRRVEAFF. Written as DNA, the CDR3 is TGTGCCTGGAGTACCCGGAGGGTTGAAGCTTTCTTT.

This sequence joins TRBV18 and TRBJ2-2; TRBD1 matches 10 bases. V was clipped by 4 bases and J by 3 bases; unmatched bases: 8. CDR1 is KGHSH, CDR2 LQKENI, per germline. The length of the CDR3 is 17 residues. Here the CDR3 DNA reads TGTGCCAGCTCACTTACCGTGACAGGGGGCGACACCGGGGAGCTGTTTTTT. It translates to CASSLTVTGGDTGELFF.